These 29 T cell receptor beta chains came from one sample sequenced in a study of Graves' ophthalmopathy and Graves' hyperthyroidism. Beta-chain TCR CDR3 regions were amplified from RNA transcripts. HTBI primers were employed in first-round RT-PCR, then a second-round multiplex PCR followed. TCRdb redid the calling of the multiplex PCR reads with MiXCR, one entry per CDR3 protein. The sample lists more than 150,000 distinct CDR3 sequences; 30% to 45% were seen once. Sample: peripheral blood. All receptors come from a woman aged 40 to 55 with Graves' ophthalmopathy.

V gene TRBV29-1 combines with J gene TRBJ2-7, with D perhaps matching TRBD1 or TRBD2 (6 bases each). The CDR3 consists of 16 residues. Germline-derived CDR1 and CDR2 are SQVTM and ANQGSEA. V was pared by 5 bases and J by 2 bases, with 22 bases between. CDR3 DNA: TGCAGCGTTTGGACAGCGGGTGCCGGGAGCACCTACGAGCAGTACTTC. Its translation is CSVWTAGAGSTYEQYF.

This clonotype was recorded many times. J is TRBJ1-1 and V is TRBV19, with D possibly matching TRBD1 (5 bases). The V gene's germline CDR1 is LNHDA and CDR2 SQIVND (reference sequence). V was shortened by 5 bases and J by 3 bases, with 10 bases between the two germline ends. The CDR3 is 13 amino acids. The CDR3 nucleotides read TGTGCCAGTAGTCTTGACAGCGACACTGAAGCTTTCTTT. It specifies CASSLDSDTEAFF.

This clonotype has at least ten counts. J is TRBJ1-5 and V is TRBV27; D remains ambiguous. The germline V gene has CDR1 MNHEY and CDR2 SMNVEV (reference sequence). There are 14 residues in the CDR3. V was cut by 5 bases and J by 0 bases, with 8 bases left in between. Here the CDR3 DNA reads TGTGCCAGCAGTGAGGAATATAGCAATCAGCCCCAGCATTTT. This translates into CASSEEYSNQPQHF.

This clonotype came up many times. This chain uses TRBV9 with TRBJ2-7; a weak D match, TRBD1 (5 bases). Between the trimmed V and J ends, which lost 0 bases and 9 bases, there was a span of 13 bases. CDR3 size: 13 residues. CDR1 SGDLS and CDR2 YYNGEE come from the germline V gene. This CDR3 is CASSVAGAEVQYF. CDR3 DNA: TGTGCCAGCAGCGTAGCTGGGGCCGAGGTGCAGTACTTC.

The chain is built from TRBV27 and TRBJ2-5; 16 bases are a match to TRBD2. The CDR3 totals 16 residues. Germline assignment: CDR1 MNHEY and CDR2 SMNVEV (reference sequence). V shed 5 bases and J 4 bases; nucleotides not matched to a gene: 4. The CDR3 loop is CASSAGTSGRGETQYF. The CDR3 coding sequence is TGTGCCAGCAGTGCCGGGACTAGCGGGAGGGGAGAGACCCAGTACTTC.

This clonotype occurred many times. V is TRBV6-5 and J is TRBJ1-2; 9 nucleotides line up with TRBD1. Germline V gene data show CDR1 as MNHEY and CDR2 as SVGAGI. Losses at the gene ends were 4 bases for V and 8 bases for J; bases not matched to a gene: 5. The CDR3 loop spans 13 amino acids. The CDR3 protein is CASSFRDRDGYTF. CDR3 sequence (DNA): TGTGCCAGCAGTTTCCGGGACAGGGACGGCTACACCTTC.

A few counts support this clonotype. The CDR3, as DNA: TGTGCCAGCAGTTACCCTGACACTGAAGCTTTCTTT. Encoded protein: CASSYPDTEAFF. This sequence joins TRBV6-2 or TRBV6-3 and TRBJ1-1; no definite D call. Germline V gene lookup returns CDR1 MNHEY and CDR2 SVGEGT. The V end was cut by 2 bases, the J end by 3 bases, with 4 bases between. The CDR3 length is 12 residues.

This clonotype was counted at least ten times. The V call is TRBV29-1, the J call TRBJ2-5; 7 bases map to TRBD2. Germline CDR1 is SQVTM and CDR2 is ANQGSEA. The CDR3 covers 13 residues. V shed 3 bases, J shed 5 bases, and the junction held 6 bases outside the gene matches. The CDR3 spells CSVDRGVGETQYF. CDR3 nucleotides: TGCAGCGTTGATCGGGGGGTAGGGGAGACCCAGTACTTC.

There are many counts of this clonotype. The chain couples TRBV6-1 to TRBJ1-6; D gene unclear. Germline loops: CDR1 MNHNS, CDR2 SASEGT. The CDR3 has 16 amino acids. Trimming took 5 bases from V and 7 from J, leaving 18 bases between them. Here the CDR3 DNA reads TGTGCCAGCAGTATTGACCCTGGCGGGCAGAATTCACCCCTCCACTTT. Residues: CASSIDPGGQNSPLHF.

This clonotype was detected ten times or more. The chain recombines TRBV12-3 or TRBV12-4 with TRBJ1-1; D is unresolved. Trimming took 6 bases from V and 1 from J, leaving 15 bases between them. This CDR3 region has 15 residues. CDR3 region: CASSPQAMSNTEAFF. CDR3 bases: TGTGCCAGCAGCCCACAAGCCATGTCGAACACTGAAGCTTTCTTT.

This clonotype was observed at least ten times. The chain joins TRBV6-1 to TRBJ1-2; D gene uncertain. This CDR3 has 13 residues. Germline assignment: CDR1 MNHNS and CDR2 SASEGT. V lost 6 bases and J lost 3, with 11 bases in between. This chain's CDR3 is CASRKDGDYGYTF. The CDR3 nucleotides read TGTGCCAGCAGAAAGGACGGCGACTATGGCTACACCTTC.

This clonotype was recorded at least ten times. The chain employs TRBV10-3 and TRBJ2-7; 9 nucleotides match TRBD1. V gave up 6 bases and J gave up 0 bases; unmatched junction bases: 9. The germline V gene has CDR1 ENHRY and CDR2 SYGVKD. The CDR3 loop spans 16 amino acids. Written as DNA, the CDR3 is TGTGCCATCAGAAGCACCGGGACAGGGAGCTCCTACGAGCAGTACTTC. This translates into CAIRSTGTGSSYEQYF.

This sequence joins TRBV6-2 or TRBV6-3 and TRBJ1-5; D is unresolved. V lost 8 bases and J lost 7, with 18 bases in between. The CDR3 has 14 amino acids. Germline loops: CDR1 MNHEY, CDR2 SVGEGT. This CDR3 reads CASGDPGDRQPQHF. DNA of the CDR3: TGTGCCAGCGGAGACCCTGGGGATAGGCAGCCCCAGCATTTT.

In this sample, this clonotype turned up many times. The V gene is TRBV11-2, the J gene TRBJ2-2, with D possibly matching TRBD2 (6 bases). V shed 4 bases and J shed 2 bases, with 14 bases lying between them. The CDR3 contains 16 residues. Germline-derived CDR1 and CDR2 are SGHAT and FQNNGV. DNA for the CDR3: TGTGCCAGCAGCTCCAAAGGGACTGGTAACACCGGGGAGCTGTTTTTT. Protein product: CASSSKGTGNTGELFF.

For the CDR3, the DNA is TGTGCCAGCAGCTCGACAGGGATCGGAGAGCAGTACTTC. Residues: CASSSTGIGEQYF. The chain joins TRBV7-9 to TRBJ2-7; 7 bases match TRBD1. With V trimmed by 4 bases and J by 7 bases, 7 bases remained unmatched. Germline CDR1 is SEHNR and CDR2 is FQNEAQ (reference sequence). The CDR3 totals 13 residues.

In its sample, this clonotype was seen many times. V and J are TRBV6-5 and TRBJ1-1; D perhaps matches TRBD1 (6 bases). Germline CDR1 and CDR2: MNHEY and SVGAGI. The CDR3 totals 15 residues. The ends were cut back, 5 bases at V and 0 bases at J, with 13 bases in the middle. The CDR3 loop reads CASSPRGNMNTEAFF. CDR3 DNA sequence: TGTGCCAGCAGTCCCAGGGGAAACATGAACACTGAAGCTTTCTTT.

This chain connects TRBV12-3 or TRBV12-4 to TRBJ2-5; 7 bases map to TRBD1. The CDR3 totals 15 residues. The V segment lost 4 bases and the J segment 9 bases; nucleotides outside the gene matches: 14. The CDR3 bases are TGTGCCAGCAGTTGGGACAGTGATTACCACAAGGCCCAGTACTTC. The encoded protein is CASSWDSDYHKAQYF.

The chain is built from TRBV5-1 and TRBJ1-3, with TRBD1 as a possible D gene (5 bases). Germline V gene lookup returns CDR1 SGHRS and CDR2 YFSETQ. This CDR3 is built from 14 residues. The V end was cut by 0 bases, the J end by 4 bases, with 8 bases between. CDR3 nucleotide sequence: TGCGCCAGCAGCTTGGCAGGGACGGGAAACACCATATATTTT. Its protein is CASSLAGTGNTIYF.

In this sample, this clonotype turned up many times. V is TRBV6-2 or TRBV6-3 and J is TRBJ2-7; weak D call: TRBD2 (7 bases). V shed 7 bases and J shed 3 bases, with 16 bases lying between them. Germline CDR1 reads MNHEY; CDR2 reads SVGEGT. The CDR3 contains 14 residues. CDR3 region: CASNRGGDDYEQYF. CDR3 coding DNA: TGTGCCAGCAATAGGGGGGGCGATGACTACGAGCAGTACTTC.

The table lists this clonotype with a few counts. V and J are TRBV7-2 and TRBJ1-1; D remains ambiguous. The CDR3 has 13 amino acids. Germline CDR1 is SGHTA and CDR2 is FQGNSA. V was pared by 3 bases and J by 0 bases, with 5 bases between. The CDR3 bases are TGTGCCAGCAGCTTTTCAGTGAACACTGAAGCTTTCTTT. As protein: CASSFSVNTEAFF.

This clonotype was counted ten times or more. CDR3 in amino acids: CASSSTGGRQPQHF. The CDR3 bases are TGTGCCAGCAGCTCAACAGGGGGTAGGCAGCCCCAGCATTTT. The chain employs TRBV12-3 or TRBV12-4 and TRBJ1-5; 8 positions agree with TRBD1. With 6 bases clipped from V and 7 bases from J, the junction kept 8 bases outside the gene matches. This CDR3 contains 14 residues.

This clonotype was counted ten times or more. In DNA form, the CDR3 reads TGTGCCAGCAGTTACGGGACAGGGGAAGTTTTGGCTTTCTTT. Amino acid sequence: CASSYGTGEVLAFF. V and J are TRBV6-5 and TRBJ1-1; 10 bases match TRBD1. The CDR3 totals 14 residues. V lost 2 bases and J lost 11; bases outside the gene matches: 8. Germline CDR1 reads MNHEY; CDR2 reads SVGAGI.

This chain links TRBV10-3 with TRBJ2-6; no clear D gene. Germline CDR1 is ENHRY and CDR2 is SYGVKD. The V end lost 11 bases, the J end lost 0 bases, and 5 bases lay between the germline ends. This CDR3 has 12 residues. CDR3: CAAASGANVLTF. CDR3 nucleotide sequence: TGTGCCGCGGCCTCTGGGGCCAACGTCCTGACTTTC.

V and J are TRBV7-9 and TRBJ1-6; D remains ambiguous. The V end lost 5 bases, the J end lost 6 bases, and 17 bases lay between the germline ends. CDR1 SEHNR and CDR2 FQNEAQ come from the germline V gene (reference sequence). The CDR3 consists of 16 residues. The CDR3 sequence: CASSRPGPDLNSPLHF. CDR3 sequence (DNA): TGTGCCAGCAGCCGCCCCGGACCTGACCTTAATTCACCCCTCCACTTT.

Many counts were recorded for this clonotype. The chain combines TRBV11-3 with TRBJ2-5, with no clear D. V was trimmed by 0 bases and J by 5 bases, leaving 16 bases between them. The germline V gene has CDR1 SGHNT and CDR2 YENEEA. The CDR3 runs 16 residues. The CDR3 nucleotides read TGTGCCAGCAGCTTAGAGTCCAGTCTCATGGTGGAGACCCAGTACTTC. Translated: CASSLESSLMVETQYF.

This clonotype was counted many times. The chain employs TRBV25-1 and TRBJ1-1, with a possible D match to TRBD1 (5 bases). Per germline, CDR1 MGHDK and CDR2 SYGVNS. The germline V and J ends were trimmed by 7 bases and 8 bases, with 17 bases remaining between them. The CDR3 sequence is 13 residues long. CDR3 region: CASTPGGTLEAFF. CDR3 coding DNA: TGTGCCAGCACCCCCGGGGGGACCCTGGAAGCTTTCTTT.

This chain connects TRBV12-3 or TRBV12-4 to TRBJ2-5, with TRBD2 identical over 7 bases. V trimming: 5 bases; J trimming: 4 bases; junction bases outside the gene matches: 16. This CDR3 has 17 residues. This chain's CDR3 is CASSPVVGLAEGETQYF. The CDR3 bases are TGTGCCAGCAGTCCCGTTGTCGGGCTAGCGGAGGGAGAGACCCAGTACTTC.

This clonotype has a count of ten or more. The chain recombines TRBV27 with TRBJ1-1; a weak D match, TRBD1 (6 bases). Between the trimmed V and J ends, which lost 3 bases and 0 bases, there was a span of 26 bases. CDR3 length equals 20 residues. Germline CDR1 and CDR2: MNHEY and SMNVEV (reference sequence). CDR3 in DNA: TGTGCCAGCAGTTTCTCTACACCCGGACAGACCAATTCCATGAACACTGAAGCTTTCTTT. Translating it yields CASSFSTPGQTNSMNTEAFF.

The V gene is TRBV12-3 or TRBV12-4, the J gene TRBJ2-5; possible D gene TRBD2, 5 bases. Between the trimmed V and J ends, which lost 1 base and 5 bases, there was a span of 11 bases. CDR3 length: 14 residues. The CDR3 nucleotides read TGTGCCAGCAGTTTAGTTTCCGGGGTCGAGACCCAGTACTTC. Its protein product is CASSLVSGVETQYF.